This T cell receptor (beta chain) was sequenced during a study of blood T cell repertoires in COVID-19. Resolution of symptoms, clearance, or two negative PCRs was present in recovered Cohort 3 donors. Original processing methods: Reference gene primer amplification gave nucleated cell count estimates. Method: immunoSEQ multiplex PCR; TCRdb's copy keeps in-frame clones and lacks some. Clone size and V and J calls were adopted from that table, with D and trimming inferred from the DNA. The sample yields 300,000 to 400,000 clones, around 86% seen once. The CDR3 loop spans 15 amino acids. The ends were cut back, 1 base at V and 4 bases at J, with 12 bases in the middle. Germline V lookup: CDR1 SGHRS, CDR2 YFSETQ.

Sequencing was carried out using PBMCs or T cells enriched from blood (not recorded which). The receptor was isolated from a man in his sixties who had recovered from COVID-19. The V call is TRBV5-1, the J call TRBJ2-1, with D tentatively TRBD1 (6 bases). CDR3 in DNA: TGCGCCAGCAGCTTGATGGCAGGGGCTTACAATGAGCAGTTCTTC. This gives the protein CASSLMAGAYNEQFF.